This T cell receptor (beta chain) was documented in a study of cytomegalovirus exposure and HLA in healthy donors. Trimming removed 4 bases from V and 5 bases from J, with 17 bases in between. The CDR3 spans 16 residues. The PCR made use of 60 Vbeta and 13 Jbeta primers. TCRdb keeps only in-frame clones here, not all; method: immunoSEQ multiplex PCR. There are approximately 120,000 clones in the sample; under 85% occur only once, and under 10% lies in the top ten. Material for sequencing was PBMCs. The sequence was obtained from a man in his forties in good health and CMV-seronegative. V and J are TRBV23-1 and TRBJ1-4; maybe TRBD1 (6 bases). TRBV23-1 is reported as an ORF; its role is uncertain. The CDR3 sequence is CASSLPRQDDNEKLFF. CDR3 DNA sequence: TGCGCCAGCAGTCTGCCTCGACAGGACGACAATGAAAAACTGTTTTTT.